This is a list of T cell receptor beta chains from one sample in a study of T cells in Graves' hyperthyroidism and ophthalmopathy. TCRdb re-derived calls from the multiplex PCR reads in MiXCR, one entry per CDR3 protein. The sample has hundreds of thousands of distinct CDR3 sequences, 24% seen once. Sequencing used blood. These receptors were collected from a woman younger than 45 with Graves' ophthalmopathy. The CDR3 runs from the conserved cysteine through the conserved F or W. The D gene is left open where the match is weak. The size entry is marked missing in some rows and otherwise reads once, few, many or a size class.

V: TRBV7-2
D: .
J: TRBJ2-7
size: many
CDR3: CASSLRGGPSSYEQYF
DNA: TGTGCCAGCAGCTTGCGAGGGGGTCCGTCGTCCTACGAGCAGTACTTC

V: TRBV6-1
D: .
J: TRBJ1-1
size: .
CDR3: CASKVSLNTEAFF
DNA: TGTGCCAGCAAGGTCAGCTTAAACACTGAAGCTTTCTTT

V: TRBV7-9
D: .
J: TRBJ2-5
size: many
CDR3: CASSLANQPETQYF
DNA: TGTGCCAGCAGCTTAGCGAACCAGCCGGAGACCCAGTACTTC

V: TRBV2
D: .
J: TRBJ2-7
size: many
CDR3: CASRPFSYEQYF
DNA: TGTGCCAGCAGGCCCTTTTCCTACGAGCAGTACTTC

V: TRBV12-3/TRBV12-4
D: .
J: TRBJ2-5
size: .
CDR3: CASSLLLGRYQETQYF
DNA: TGTGCCAGCAGTTTACTACTCGGACGGTACCAAGAGACCCAGTACTTC

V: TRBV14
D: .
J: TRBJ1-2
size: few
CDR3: CASSQGAIAYDYGYTF
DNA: TGTGCCAGCAGCCAAGGGGCCATTGCTTATGACTATGGCTACACCTTC

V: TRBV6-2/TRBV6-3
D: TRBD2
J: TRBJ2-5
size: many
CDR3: CASSTLRGVREETQYF
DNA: TGTGCCAGCAGTACCCTCCGGGGGGTTAGAGAAGAGACCCAGTACTTC

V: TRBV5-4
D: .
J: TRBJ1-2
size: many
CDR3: CASSLLSQGRNTF
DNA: TGTGCCAGCAGCTTGTTGTCCCAGGGAAGAAACACCTTC

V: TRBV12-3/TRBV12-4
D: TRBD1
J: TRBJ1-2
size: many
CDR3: CASSFGQVYGYTF
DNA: TGTGCCAGCAGCTTTGGACAGGTGTATGGCTACACCTTC

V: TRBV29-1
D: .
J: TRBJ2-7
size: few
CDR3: CSVEEDQYEQYF
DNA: TGCAGCGTTGAAGAGGACCAATACGAGCAGTACTTC

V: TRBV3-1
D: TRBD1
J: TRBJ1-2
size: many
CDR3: CASSPTGPWDGYTF
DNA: TGTGCCAGCAGCCCGACAGGGCCGTGGGATGGCTACACCTTC

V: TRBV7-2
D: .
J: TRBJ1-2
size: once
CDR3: CASSLGGGSSYGYTF
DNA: TGTGCCAGCAGCCTAGGGGGGGGGAGCTCCTATGGCTACACCTTC

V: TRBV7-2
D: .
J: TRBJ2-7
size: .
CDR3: CASRWGIAAYDQYF
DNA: TGTGCCAGCCGGTGGGGGATAGCAGCCTACGATCAGTACTTC

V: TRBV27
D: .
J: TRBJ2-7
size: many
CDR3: CASSSSDRLYEQYF
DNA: TGTGCCAGCAGTTCCTCGGACAGACTTTACGAGCAGTACTTC

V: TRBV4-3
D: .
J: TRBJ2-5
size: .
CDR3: CASSQEARSETQYF
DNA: TGCGCCAGCAGCCAAGAAGCTAGATCAGAGACCCAGTACTTC

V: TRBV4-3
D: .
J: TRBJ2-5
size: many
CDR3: CASSQGYQETQYF
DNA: TGCGCCAGCAGCCAAGGATACCAAGAGACCCAGTACTTC

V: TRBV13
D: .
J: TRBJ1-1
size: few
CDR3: CASRPRLFDTEAFF
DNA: TGTGCCAGCAGGCCCAGGTTATTTGACACTGAAGCTTTCTTT

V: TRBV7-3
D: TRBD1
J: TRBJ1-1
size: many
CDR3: CASSYGTGTEAFF
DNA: TGTGCCAGCAGCTACGGGACAGGCACTGAAGCTTTCTTT

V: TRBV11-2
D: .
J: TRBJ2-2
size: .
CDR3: CASTFGRSSNTGELFF
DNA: TGTGCCAGCACCTTCGGCCGGAGCTCGAACACCGGGGAGCTGTTTTTT

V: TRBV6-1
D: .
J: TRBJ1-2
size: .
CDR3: CASQDRASYGYAF
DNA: TGTGCCAGCCAAGACAGAGCTAGCTATGGCTACGCCTTC